This TCR beta chain stems from a study of response to subunit inactivated influenza vaccine. One entry per CDR3 protein results from TCRdb running MiXCR on the RT-PCR reads. The sample lists approximately 250,000 distinct CDR3 sequences; 10% to 15% were seen once. The V end lost 6 bases, the J end lost 8 bases, and 18 bases lay between the germline ends. The CDR3 runs to 14 residues. Germline V lookup: CDR1 SGHTS, CDR2 YDEGEE. Findings of the study overall: The authors put forward the suggestion that each seasonal influenza vaccination may bring in only a limited number of new T cells.

A word on this clonotype: Its specificity is unknown.

The receptor comes from a man aged 50 or older who received an inactivated influenza vaccine. The specimen was non-naive T cells sorted from PBMCs, collected about 14 days before vaccination. This chain connects TRBV5-8 to TRBJ2-1, with D perhaps being TRBD1 or TRBD2 (5 bases each). The CDR3 protein is CASTLRAGRDEQFF. The CDR3 region has the DNA TGTGCCAGCACCCTCCGGGCAGGGCGGGATGAGCAGTTCTTC.